A single sample gave rise to the 22 T cell receptor beta chains below, sequenced in a study of T-cell memory formation after mild COVID-19. TCRdb independently ran MiXCR on the 5' RACE reads; one entry per CDR3 protein. Here the sample spans more than 250,000 distinct CDR3 sequences, over 15% being singletons. Input material: PBMCs or a T cell subset sorted from them (not recorded which). The source of these receptors is a man between 18 and 29 years old who had mild COVID-19 (a few samples of this study predate the infection). Cell type and time point are not known.

V and J are TRBV12-3 or TRBV12-4 and TRBJ1-4, with D unclear. The CDR3 sequence is 13 residues long. V lost 3 bases, J lost 7 bases, and 9 bases lay in between. CDR3 sequence: CASSLAGGEKLFF. The DNA of the CDR3 is TGTGCCAGCAGTTTGGCGGGAGGTGAAAAACTGTTTTTT.

The table lists this clonotype with a count of one. The CDR3 nucleotides read TGTGAAACAGGCAGAAGTATGAACACTGAAGCTTTCTTT. As protein: CETGRSMNTEAFF. The chain has TRBV28 and TRBJ1-1; a possible D gene is TRBD1 (5 bases). Germline V gives CDR1 MDHEN, CDR2 SYDVKM. The CDR3 sequence is 13 residues long.

This clonotype has more than one count but fewer than ten. The chain combines TRBV2 with TRBJ2-1, with TRBD2 matching over 12 bases. Trimming at V came to 5 bases and at J to 4 bases, leaving 6 bases not matched to a gene. The CDR3 is made up of 16 amino acids. CDR1 is SNHLY and CDR2 is FYNNEI in the germline V gene. This CDR3 reads CASSLRLAGEYNEQFF. The CDR3 DNA sequence: TGTGCCAGCAGTTTGAGACTAGCGGGGGAGTACAATGAGCAGTTCTTC.

The V gene is TRBV12-3 or TRBV12-4, the J gene TRBJ2-1; 12 positions match TRBD2. CDR3 length: 15 amino acids. Trimming cost V 6 bases and J 10 bases; bases outside gene matches: 10. CDR3 amino acids: CASSLGLAGQGEQFF. CDR3 nucleotides: TGTGCCAGCAGCCTGGGACTAGCGGGCCAAGGCGAGCAGTTCTTC.

This clonotype was counted many times. The genes are TRBV7-8 and TRBJ2-1, with 10 nucleotides matching TRBD1. CDR1 and CDR2 from the germline V gene are SGHVS and FQNEAQ. J was trimmed by 5 bases and V by 1 base; bases with no gene match: 5. The CDR3 has 16 amino acids. CDR3 sequence (DNA): TGTGCCAGCAGCTTAGATCGGGGACAGGGGCACAATGAGCAGTTCTTC. Translation gives CASSLDRGQGHNEQFF.

The chain couples TRBV6-2 or TRBV6-3 to TRBJ2-7, with D unclear. Trimming stripped 2 bases from V and 0 bases from J, with 5 bases between. There are 13 residues in the CDR3. Germline V gene lookup returns CDR1 MNHEY and CDR2 SVGEGT. The CDR3 sequence: CASSYDNSYEQYV. The DNA for the CDR3 is TGTGCCAGCAGTTACGACAACTCCTACGAGCAGTACGTC.

The V and J genes are TRBV5-1 and TRBJ2-1, with TRBD1 identical over 8 bases. V shed 4 bases and J 8 bases; nucleotides not matched to a gene: 8. Germline V gives CDR1 SGHRS, CDR2 YFSETQ. The CDR3 runs to 14 residues. The DNA for the CDR3 is TGCGCCAGCAGCCCCTGGACAGGGAAAGATGAGCAGTTCTTC. Translation: CASSPWTGKDEQFF.

The chain is built from TRBV28 and TRBJ2-1, with D perhaps TRBD2 (5 bases). The CDR3 contains 15 residues. Germline CDR1 is MDHEN and CDR2 is SYDVKM. V shed 4 bases and J shed 8 bases, with 18 bases lying between them. The CDR3 here is CASSYQDRWGDEQFF. The CDR3 nucleotides are TGTGCCAGCAGTTATCAGGACCGTTGGGGAGATGAGCAGTTCTTC.

This clonotype was detected many times. The rearrangement uses TRBV20-1 and TRBJ2-2, with 9 bases aligning to TRBD1. This CDR3 has 16 residues. V was pared by 0 bases and J by 4 bases, with 6 bases of the junction left unmatched. Per germline, CDR1 DFQATT and CDR2 SNEGSKA (reference sequence). The CDR3 is CSARDAGTGPTGELFF. CDR3 coding DNA: TGCAGTGCTAGAGATGCCGGGACAGGGCCCACCGGGGAGCTGTTTTTT.

The sample holds many counts of this clonotype. The rearrangement links TRBV4-3 to TRBJ2-5; tentatively, D is TRBD1 (6 bases). Between the trimmed V and J ends, which lost 3 bases and 5 bases, there was a span of 10 bases. There are 13 residues in the CDR3. Germline V gene sequence: CDR1 LGHNA, CDR2 YSLEER. CDR3 residues: CASSQGARETQYF. The CDR3 region has the DNA TGCGCCAGCAGCCAGGGGGCTCGTGAGACCCAGTACTTC.

The J gene is TRBJ1-2, the V gene TRBV27, with 7 bases matching TRBD1. Germline V gives CDR1 MNHEY, CDR2 SMNVEV (reference sequence). This CDR3 has 16 amino acids. With V trimmed by 5 bases and J by 1 base, 10 bases remained unmatched. The CDR3: CASSPLGGQSNYGYTF. The CDR3 DNA sequence: TGTGCCAGCAGTCCCCTAGGGGGACAGAGTAACTATGGCTACACCTTC.

This clonotype has more than one count but fewer than ten. The gene calls are TRBV6-5 and TRBJ2-2; no definite D call. The germline CDR1 and CDR2 sequences are MNHEY and SVGAGI. V was pared by 5 bases and J by 3 bases, with 4 bases between. This CDR3 region has 12 residues. In DNA form, the CDR3 reads TGTGCCAGCAGTATGTACACCGGGGAGCTGTTTTTT. This codes for CASSMYTGELFF.

This clonotype occurred a few times. The chain joins TRBV10-3 to TRBJ1-2; 7 bases match TRBD1. This CDR3 is 13 amino acids long. Germline CDR1 ENHRY, CDR2 SYGVKD. The V segment lost 6 bases and the J segment 1 base; nucleotides outside the gene matches: 2. The CDR3 protein is CAIRGQINYGYTF. CDR3 DNA: TGTGCCATCAGGGGACAGATTAACTATGGCTACACCTTC.

The gene calls are TRBV12-3 or TRBV12-4 and TRBJ2-5, with no clear D. Trimming took off 2 bases at V and 2 bases at J, with 9 bases between the two ends. The CDR3 runs 14 residues. The CDR3 sequence: CASSLRADQETQYF. The CDR3 bases are TGTGCCAGCAGTTTACGGGCGGATCAAGAGACCCAGTACTTC.

Points on this clonotype: One end of the junction is discordant with germline, which a read error may explain. The CDR3 here is CATSDSRTTVF. CDR3 coding DNA: TGTGCCACCAGTGATTCTCGAACCACAGTCTTC. V and J are TRBV24-1 and TRBJ2-1; D not certain. In germline, CDR1 is KGHDR, CDR2 SFDVKD. The CDR3 is 11 residues long.

This clonotype occurred many times. The genes are TRBV5-1 and TRBJ2-3, with unresolved D. Germline V CDR1 and CDR2: SGHRS, YFSETQ. V was cut by 3 bases and J by 3 bases, with 11 bases left in between. CDR3 length: 14 amino acids. The CDR3 nucleotides are TGCGCCAGCAGCTCTCGGGCAGGAACAGATACGCAGTATTTT. Translation gives CASSSRAGTDTQYF.

V gene TRBV27 combines with J gene TRBJ2-7; 12 bases are shared with TRBD1. Germline CDR1 MNHEY, CDR2 SMNVEV (reference sequence). The V and J ends lost 1 base and 6 bases, in that order; junction bases with no gene match: 4. The CDR3 consists of 15 residues. CDR3 sequence (DNA): TGTGCCAGCAGTTTATTGGGACAGGGGGCCATCGAGCAGTACTTC. This sequence encodes CASSLLGQGAIEQYF.

The chain recombines TRBV7-8 with TRBJ2-7; the match to TRBD1 covers 11 bases. Germline CDR1 reads SGHVS; CDR2 reads FQNEAQ. After removal of 6 bases from V and 3 bases from J, the junction contained 4 bases not matched to a gene. There are 14 residues in the CDR3. The CDR3 DNA is TGTGCCAGCAGGACGGGACAGGGGGTCTACGAGCAGTACTTC. It specifies CASRTGQGVYEQYF. The variable domain in full, with the rest retrieved from reference TRBV7-8 and TRBJ2-7, is GAGVSQSPRYKVAKRGQDVALRCDPISGHVSLFWYQQALGQGPEFLTYFQNEAQLDKSGLPSDRFFAERPEGSVSTLKIQRTQQEDSAVYLCASRTGQGVYEQYFGPGTRLTVT.

The chain recombines TRBV7-9 with TRBJ2-3, with 10 bases fitting TRBD2. Trimming cost V 1 base and J 3 bases; bases outside gene matches: 4. CDR3 size: 16 residues. Germline V gene lookup returns CDR1 SEHNR and CDR2 FQNEAQ (reference sequence). DNA for the CDR3: TGTGCCAGCAGCTTAGGCCCAGCGGGGGGGACAGATACGCAGTATTTT. Translating gives CASSLGPAGGTDTQYF.

For the CDR3, the DNA is TGTGCCAGCAGCATCCAGGGCCAGCATCAGCCCCAGCATTTT. Residues: CASSIQGQHQPQHF. V is TRBV7-9 and J is TRBJ1-5; TRBD1 might be the D (5 bases). Per the germline V gene, CDR1 is SEHNR and CDR2 is FQNEAQ (reference sequence). This CDR3 contains 14 residues. Between the trimmed V and J ends, which lost 5 bases and 5 bases, there was a span of 13 bases.

This clonotype was detected a few times. V is TRBV9 and J is TRBJ2-3; D gene uncertain. This CDR3 is built from 15 residues. Germline V lookup: CDR1 SGDLS, CDR2 YYNGEE. Trimming removed 0 bases at V and 2 bases at J, with 10 bases between. Written as DNA, the CDR3 is TGTGCCAGCAGCGTAGTTCTCGGCTCCACAGATACGCAGTATTTT. It is translated as CASSVVLGSTDTQYF.

In this sample, this clonotype turned up many times. The V call is TRBV7-2, the J call TRBJ2-3; no firm D call. Trimming pared 2 bases from V and 3 bases from J, leaving 6 bases between. Germline V gene lookup returns CDR1 SGHTA and CDR2 FQGNSA. This CDR3 region has 13 residues. As DNA, the CDR3 is TGTGCCAGCAGCTTACAGGTGACAGATACGCAGTATTTT. It yields the protein CASSLQVTDTQYF.